The entry that follows covers one T cell receptor (beta chain) sequence. Its specificity is unknown. Moderate-to-severe activity, CAS at least 3, NOSPECS at least 4 and duration under 3 months characterized donors with ophthalmopathy. Certain patients were not enrolled. These were patients with other autoimmune diseases, uncontrolled infections, pregnancy or lactation. This sample is part of a study of Graves' ophthalmopathy and Graves' hyperthyroidism. Across the study: Prior to any treatment, peripheral blood was collected at the time of initial diagnosis.

Amplifying from RNA transcripts, the study obtained TCR beta CDR3 regions. The workflow started with a first-round RT-PCR run with HTBI primers and then moved on to a second-round multiplex PCR. TCRdb called the multiplex PCR reads again in MiXCR, with one record for every CDR3 protein. The sample has fewer than 250,000 distinct CDR3 sequences; less than 30% are singletons. Study observations and caveats: In blood appeared most of the expanded thyroid clonotypes whose frequency exceeded 0.001.

Trimming removed 0 bases at V and 0 bases at J, with 9 bases between. Germline V CDR1 and CDR2: MNHEY, SVGAGI. The CDR3 is 16 residues long. Sequences were obtained from peripheral blood. The rearrangement links TRBV6-5 to TRBJ1-3; D not resolved. The receptor was derived from a man aged 50 or older with Graves' ophthalmopathy. CDR3 in DNA: TGTGCCAGCAGTTACTCCCCCAAGATCTCTGGAAACACCATATATTTT. Translating gives CASSYSPKISGNTIYF.